What follows are 28 T cell receptor beta chains derived from one specimen sequenced in a study of identical twins. TCRdb re-analysed the 5' RACE reads in MiXCR, keeping a single row per CDR3 protein. The profile covers about 490,000 distinct CDR3 sequences, with over 12% appearing a single time and roughly 0.42% taken by the ten largest. The same specimen was also included in a second study, on yellow fever vaccine responses in identical twins.

Source material: CD4+ T cells sorted from blood. These receptors all stem from a woman aged 18-30 years in good health.

This clonotype was counted many times. The V gene is TRBV2, the J gene TRBJ2-7; TRBD1 aligns across 7 bases. In germline, CDR1 is SNHLY, CDR2 FYNNEI. CDR3 length: 14 amino acids. The trim removed 4 bases at V and 0 bases at J, leaving 3 bases unmatched. The DNA for the CDR3 is TGTGCCAGCAGTGCCGACAGGGTCTCCTACGAGCAGTACTTC. Protein: CASSADRVSYEQYF.

This clonotype turned up a few times. The V and J genes are TRBV7-9 and TRBJ2-1, with 7 bases aligning to TRBD1. Germline lookup yields CDR1 SEHNR and CDR2 FQNEAQ (reference sequence). The CDR3 extends over 15 amino acids. The ends lost 4 bases at V and 16 bases at J; junction bases unmatched: 19. This chain's CDR3 is CASSSPWVRETGKFF. The CDR3 coding sequence is TGTGCCAGCAGCTCCCCTTGGGTCCGAGAGACAGGGAAATTCTTC.

This clonotype was seen a handful of times. The CDR3 DNA follows: TGCAGTGCAGGGGGACTGCCACCTGCAGATACGCAGTATTTT. This sequence encodes CSAGGLPPADTQYF. J is TRBJ2-3 and V is TRBV20-1; D is possibly TRBD1 or TRBD2 (6 bases each). Trimming cost V 6 bases and J 4 bases, with 17 bases left between them. The CDR3 is made up of 14 amino acids. The germline CDR1 and CDR2 sequences are DFQATT and SNEGSKA (reference sequence).

The chain joins TRBV20-1 to TRBJ2-3; possibly TRBD1 for D (5 bases). Trimming cost V 2 bases and J 2 bases, with 8 bases left between them. The CDR3 runs to 13 residues. Germline CDR1 is DFQATT and CDR2 is SNEGSKA (reference sequence). The CDR3 nucleotides are TGCAGTGCTAGACAACAGGTCACAGATACGCAGTATTTT. It is translated as CSARQQVTDTQYF.

This clonotype has more than one count but fewer than ten. The chain combines TRBV20-1 with TRBJ2-7; D is possibly TRBD1 (5 bases). The CDR3 sequence is 13 residues long. Germline V gives CDR1 DFQATT, CDR2 SNEGSKA (reference sequence). Trimming stripped 3 bases from V and 6 bases from J, with 15 bases between. The CDR3 coding sequence is TGCAGTGCTAGGAAGGCTAGTGGGGCCGAGCAGTACTTC. It specifies CSARKASGAEQYF.

This chain uses TRBV4-1 with TRBJ1-6; unclear D gene. There are 15 residues in the CDR3. V lost 0 bases and J 8 bases, leaving 11 bases between the germline ends. Germline V gene data show CDR1 as MGHRA and CDR2 as YSYEKL. CDR3 amino acids: CASSQDVEGYSPLHF. The CDR3 region has the DNA TGCGCCAGCAGCCAAGATGTAGAGGGTTATTCACCCCTCCACTTT.

This rearrangement joins TRBV3-1 to TRBJ2-7; D is unclear. The V end lost 3 bases, the J end lost 7 bases, and 7 bases lay between the germline ends. Germline values: CDR1 LGHDT, CDR2 YNNKEL (reference sequence). The CDR3 runs 11 residues. This CDR3 is CASSHSWEQYF. CDR3 DNA sequence: TGTGCCAGCAGCCATTCCTGGGAGCAGTACTTC.

The J gene is TRBJ1-4, the V gene TRBV7-9; D is unclear. Germline V lookup: CDR1 SEHNR, CDR2 FQNEAQ (reference sequence). Trimming took off 8 bases at V and 0 bases at J, with 10 bases between the two ends. This CDR3 is 14 amino acids long. CDR3 loop: CASGDGATNEKLFF. DNA of the CDR3: TGTGCCAGCGGAGACGGGGCAACTAATGAAAAACTGTTTTTT. Based on the CDR3 plus reference TRBV7-9 and TRBJ1-4, the full variable domain is DTGVSQNPRHKITKRGQNVTFRCDPISEHNRLYWYRQTLGQGPEFLTYFQNEAQLEKSRLLSDRFSAERPKGSFSTLEIQRTEQGDSAMYLCASGDGATNEKLFFGSGTQLSVL.

The chain joins TRBV5-1 to TRBJ2-1; unclear D gene. Trimming cost V 4 bases and J 7 bases, with 15 bases left between them. The CDR3 is 14 residues long. Per germline, CDR1 SGHRS and CDR2 YFSETQ. The CDR3 loop reads CASSLNRLQNEQFF. DNA of the CDR3: TGCGCCAGCAGCCTAAACCGATTACAGAATGAGCAGTTCTTC.

Only a few counts were recorded for this clonotype. The chain couples TRBV7-9 to TRBJ2-5; D assignment may be TRBD1 or TRBD2 (5 bases each). Trimming shortened V by 5 bases and J by 7 bases, and 23 bases separated the two germline ends. CDR1 is SEHNR, CDR2 FQNEAQ, per germline (reference sequence). There are 16 residues in the CDR3. CDR3 loop: CASSPYFGAGDATQYF. The CDR3 bases are TGTGCCAGCAGCCCCTATTTCGGCGCTGGGGACGCGACCCAGTACTTC.

This clonotype was picked up a small number of times. The V and J genes are TRBV5-1 and TRBJ2-7, with TRBD1 matching over 9 bases. The length of the CDR3 is 15 residues. J gave up 5 bases and V 4 bases, and 10 bases lay outside the gene matches. Germline V gives CDR1 SGHRS, CDR2 YFSETQ. The CDR3 protein is CASSQDGQGTHEQYV. The DNA of the CDR3 is TGCGCCAGCAGCCAGGACGGACAGGGGACGCACGAGCAGTACGTC.

The genes are TRBV2 and TRBJ2-2; D remains ambiguous. V gave up 8 bases and J gave up 0 bases, with 10 bases separating them. The length of the CDR3 is 14 residues. CDR1 SNHLY and CDR2 FYNNEI come from the germline V gene. CDR3 loop: CASLFDANTGELFF. Here the CDR3 DNA reads TGTGCCAGCCTGTTCGACGCGAACACCGGGGAGCTGTTTTTT.

This sequence joins TRBV7-2 and TRBJ1-5; 9 nucleotides align to TRBD1. Germline V gene sequence: CDR1 SGHTA, CDR2 FQGNSA. The CDR3 length is 16 residues. V shed 5 bases, J shed 5 bases, and the junction held 10 bases outside the gene matches. CDR3 sequence reads: CASSPKGGQGYQPQHF. The CDR3 DNA reads as TGTGCCAGCAGCCCCAAGGGGGGACAGGGATATCAGCCCCAGCATTTT.

This clonotype occurred a few times. The chain carries TRBV11-2 and TRBJ2-1, with 11 positions matching TRBD2. Germline CDR1 SGHAT, CDR2 FQNNGV. The junction had 14 bases not matched to a gene; V was cut back by 0 bases and J by 4 bases. CDR3 length equals 20 residues. The CDR3 spells CASSLEGGLSGRGIYNEQFF. CDR3 nucleotides: TGTGCCAGCAGCTTAGAGGGGGGGCTTAGCGGGAGGGGTATTTACAATGAGCAGTTCTTC.

This clonotype has at least ten counts. This chain joins TRBV12-3 or TRBV12-4 and TRBJ1-5; 7 bases are shared with TRBD1. V shed 1 base and J 6 bases; nucleotides not matched to a gene: 3. CDR3 length: 14 amino acids. CDR3 in DNA: TGTGCCAGCAGTTTAGAAGGGGGCAGTCAGCCCCAGCATTTT. It translates to CASSLEGGSQPQHF.

The chain has TRBV10-3 and TRBJ1-2; no reliable D call. V was shortened by 2 bases and J by 2 bases, with 9 bases between the two germline ends. The CDR3 length is 14 residues. The germline gives CDR1 ENHRY, CDR2 SYGVKD. The CDR3 here is CAISEARANYGYTF. The CDR3 DNA reads as TGTGCCATCAGTGAGGCCAGAGCCAACTATGGCTACACCTTC.

The gene calls are TRBV20-1 and TRBJ2-3; 12 nucleotides match TRBD2. The CDR3 extends over 18 amino acids. The ends lost 5 bases at V and 10 bases at J; junction bases unmatched: 22. Germline CDR1 and CDR2: DFQATT and SNEGSKA (reference sequence). The CDR3 bases are TGCAGTGCTCCACAGGGGTGGCTAGCGGGAGGGAAACTCGGCGCGCAGTATTTT. Encoded protein: CSAPQGWLAGGKLGAQYF.

Only a few counts were recorded for this clonotype. This chain uses TRBV29-1 with TRBJ1-1, with TRBD1 matching 10 bases. The junction had 9 bases not matched to a gene; V was cut back by 6 bases and J by 5 bases. This CDR3 has 14 amino acids. The V gene's germline CDR1 is SQVTM and CDR2 ANQGSEA. CDR3 region: CSVGPRQGATEAFF. The CDR3 DNA sequence: TGCAGCGTCGGCCCAAGACAGGGGGCAACTGAAGCTTTCTTT.

This clonotype has only a few counts. This chain uses TRBV20-1 with TRBJ1-2; TRBD1 aligns across 9 bases. The V gene end was trimmed by 5 bases and the J gene end by 6 bases; junction bases not matched to a gene: 7. The germline V gene has CDR1 DFQATT and CDR2 SNEGSKA (reference sequence). This CDR3 is 13 amino acids long. As DNA, the CDR3 is TGCAGTGCTGTCCGGGACAGGGATAATGGCTACACCTTC. Translating it yields CSAVRDRDNGYTF.

J is TRBJ1-6 and V is TRBV12-3 or TRBV12-4; D unresolved. CDR3 length: 13 amino acids. Trimming stripped 6 bases from V and 10 bases from J, with 13 bases between. In DNA form, the CDR3 reads TGTGCCAGCAGCCTGCAAGTTGGATCACCCCTCCACTTT. This codes for CASSLQVGSPLHF.

This clonotype occurred a few times. The junction does not match germline at one end; this may be a read error. This chain links TRBV12-3 or TRBV12-4 with TRBJ2-6; either TRBD1 or TRBD2 may supply D (5 bases each). This CDR3 is 17 amino acids long. In DNA, the CDR3 is TGTGCCAGCAGTCCGGGACCTGCTTGGTCTGTGGCCAACGTCCTGACTTTC. Its translation is CASSPGPAWSVANVLTF.

The chain couples TRBV6-1 to TRBJ2-6; D not resolved. Germline assignment: CDR1 MNHNS and CDR2 SASEGT. The germline V and J ends were trimmed by 5 bases and 0 bases, with 8 bases remaining between them. The CDR3 totals 15 residues. CDR3 nucleotide sequence: TGTGCCAGCAGTCCCCAGAGCTCTGGGGCCAACGTCCTGACTTTC. Translating gives CASSPQSSGANVLTF.

A few counts support this clonotype. The chain combines TRBV19 with TRBJ2-7; unclear D gene. The length of the CDR3 is 12 residues. Germline V gene data show CDR1 as LNHDA and CDR2 as SQIVND (reference sequence). V dropped 2 bases and J dropped 7 bases, with 9 bases sitting between them. This chain's CDR3 is CASSILGSEQYF. The CDR3 bases are TGTGCCAGTAGTATATTGGGATCTGAGCAGTACTTC.

CDR3 DNA: TGTGCCAGCAGATCTAGCGGGGTTAGAGCGGATACGCAGTATTTT. It codes for CASRSSGVRADTQYF. The genes are TRBV7-6 and TRBJ2-3; 9 nucleotides line up with TRBD2. The J segment lost 6 bases and the V segment lost 6 bases, leaving 10 bases of the junction unmatched. The CDR3 totals 15 residues. Germline V lookup: CDR1 SGHVS, CDR2 FNYEAQ.

This clonotype occurred a few times. The chain is built from TRBV9 and TRBJ2-1; D is uncertain. The CDR3 contains 15 residues. Looked up from germline, CDR1 is SGDLS and CDR2 is YYNGEE. Deletions cut 4 bases from V and 5 bases from J, with 16 bases between. For the CDR3, the DNA is TGTGCCAGCAGCCCTAGGAAGAGTCTCGACAATGAGCAGTTCTTC. Amino acids: CASSPRKSLDNEQFF.

The genes are TRBV6-5 and TRBJ2-1; 8 bases are shared with TRBD2. Germline V CDR1 and CDR2: MNHEY, SVGAGI. V lost 0 bases and J lost 8; bases outside the gene matches: 6. The CDR3 extends over 15 amino acids. For the CDR3, the DNA is TGTGCCAGCAGTTACTCGTCTGCGGGAGGCCATGAGCAGTTCTTC. It yields the protein CASSYSSAGGHEQFF.

J is TRBJ2-3 and V is TRBV24-1; D is uncertain. The CDR3 is 17 amino acids. Germline V gene lookup returns CDR1 KGHDR and CDR2 SFDVKD. The V and J ends lost 9 bases and 2 bases respectively, with 23 bases between them. The CDR3 is CATSKGAAGPSTDTQYF. CDR3 in DNA: TGTGCCACCTCGAAAGGCGCGGCCGGGCCTTCCACAGATACGCAGTATTTT.

This clonotype was seen ten or more times. This chain links TRBV5-1 with TRBJ2-1, with D perhaps matching TRBD2 (6 bases). Germline V gene sequence: CDR1 SGHRS, CDR2 YFSETQ. V was shortened by 4 bases and J by 4 bases, with 15 bases between the two germline ends. The CDR3 sequence is 15 residues long. CDR3: CASSPGTGIYNEQFF. The CDR3 DNA reads TGCGCCAGCAGCCCAGGGACTGGGATTTACAATGAGCAGTTCTTC.